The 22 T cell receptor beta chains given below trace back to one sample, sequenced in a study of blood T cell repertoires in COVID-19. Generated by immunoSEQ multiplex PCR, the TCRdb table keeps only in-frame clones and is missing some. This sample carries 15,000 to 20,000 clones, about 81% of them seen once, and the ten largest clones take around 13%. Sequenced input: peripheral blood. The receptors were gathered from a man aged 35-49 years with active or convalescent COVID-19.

CDR3 in amino acids: CASSIRTGKIGYTF. CDR3 nucleotides: TGTGCCAGCAGTATAAGGACGGGGAAAATTGGCTACACCTTC. The V and J genes are TRBV6-2 or TRBV6-3 and TRBJ1-2; D remains unclear. The CDR3 consists of 14 residues. Germline loops: CDR1 MNHEY, CDR2 SVGEGT. The V end was cut by 5 bases, the J end by 7 bases, with 17 bases between.

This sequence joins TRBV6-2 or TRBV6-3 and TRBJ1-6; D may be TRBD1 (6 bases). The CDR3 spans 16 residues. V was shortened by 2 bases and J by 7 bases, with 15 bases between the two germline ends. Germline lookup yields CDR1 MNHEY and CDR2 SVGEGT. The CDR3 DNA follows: TGTGCCAGCAGTTACCGGGGACATGCCGACAATTCACCCCTCCACTTT. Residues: CASSYRGHADNSPLHF.

As DNA, the CDR3 is TGTGCCAGTAGGATTGGACAGGGCCCTAATTCACCCCTCCACTTT. Residues: CASRIGQGPNSPLHF. This sequence joins TRBV19 and TRBJ1-6, with 8 positions matching TRBD1. Per germline, CDR1 LNHDA and CDR2 SQIVND (reference sequence). Trimming at V came to 6 bases and at J to 6 bases, leaving 7 bases not matched to a gene. The CDR3 covers 15 residues.

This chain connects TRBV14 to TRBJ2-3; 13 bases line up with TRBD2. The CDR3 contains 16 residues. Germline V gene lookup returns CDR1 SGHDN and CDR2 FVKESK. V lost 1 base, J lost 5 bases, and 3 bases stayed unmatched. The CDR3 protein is CASSQGTSGGIDTQYF. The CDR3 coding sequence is TGTGCCAGCAGCCAAGGGACTAGCGGGGGCATAGATACGCAGTATTTT.

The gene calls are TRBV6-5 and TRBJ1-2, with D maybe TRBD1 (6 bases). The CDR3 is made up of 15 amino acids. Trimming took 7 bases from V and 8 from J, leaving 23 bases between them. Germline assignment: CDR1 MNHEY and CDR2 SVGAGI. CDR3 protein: CASKLDGQSVLGYTF. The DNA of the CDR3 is TGTGCCAGCAAACTCGACGGACAGTCCGTTCTCGGCTACACCTTC.

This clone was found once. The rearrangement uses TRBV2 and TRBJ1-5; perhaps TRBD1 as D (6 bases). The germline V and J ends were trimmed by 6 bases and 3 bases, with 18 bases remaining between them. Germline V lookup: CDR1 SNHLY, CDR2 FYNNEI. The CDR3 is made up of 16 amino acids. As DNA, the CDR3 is TGTGCCAGCAGGCCGGGGACACCTAATTCCAATCAGCCCCAGCATTTT. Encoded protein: CASRPGTPNSNQPQHF.

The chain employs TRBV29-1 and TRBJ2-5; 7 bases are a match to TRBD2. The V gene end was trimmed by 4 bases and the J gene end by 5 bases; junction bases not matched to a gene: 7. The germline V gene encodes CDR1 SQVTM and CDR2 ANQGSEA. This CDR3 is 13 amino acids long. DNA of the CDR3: TGCAGCGTTGTAGGCGGGGGTGGCGAGACCCAGTACTTC. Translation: CSVVGGGGETQYF.

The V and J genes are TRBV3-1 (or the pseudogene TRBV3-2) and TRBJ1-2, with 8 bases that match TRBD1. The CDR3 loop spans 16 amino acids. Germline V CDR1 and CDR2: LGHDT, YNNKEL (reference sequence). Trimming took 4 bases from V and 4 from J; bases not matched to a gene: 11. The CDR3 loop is CASSPSSDRGGYGYTF. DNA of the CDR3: TGTGCCAGCAGCCCATCCTCCGACAGGGGCGGCTATGGCTACACCTTC.

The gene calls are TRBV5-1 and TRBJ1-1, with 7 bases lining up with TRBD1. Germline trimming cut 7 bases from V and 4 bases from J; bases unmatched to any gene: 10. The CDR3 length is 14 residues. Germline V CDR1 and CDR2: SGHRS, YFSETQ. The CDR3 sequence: CASRARQGFTEAFF. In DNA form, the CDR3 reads TGCGCCAGCCGAGCCCGACAGGGCTTCACTGAAGCTTTCTTT. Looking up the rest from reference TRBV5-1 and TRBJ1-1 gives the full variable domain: KAGVTQTPRYLIKTRGQQVTLSCSPISGHRSVSWYQQTPGQGLQFLFEYFSETQRNKGNFPGRFSGRQFSNSRSEMNVSTLELGDSALYLCASRARQGFTEAFFGQGTRLTVV.

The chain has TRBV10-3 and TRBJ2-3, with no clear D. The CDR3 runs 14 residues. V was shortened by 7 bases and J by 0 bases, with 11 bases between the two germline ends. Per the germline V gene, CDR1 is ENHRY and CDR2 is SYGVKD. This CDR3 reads CAIKRSSSTDTQYF. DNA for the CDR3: TGTGCCATCAAGCGCAGCAGTAGCACAGATACGCAGTATTTT.

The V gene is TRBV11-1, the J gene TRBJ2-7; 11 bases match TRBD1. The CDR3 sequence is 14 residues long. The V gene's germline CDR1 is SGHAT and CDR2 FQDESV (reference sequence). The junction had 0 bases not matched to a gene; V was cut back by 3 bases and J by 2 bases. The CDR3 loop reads CASSLGQGAYEQYF. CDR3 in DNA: TGTGCCAGCAGCTTGGGACAGGGGGCCTACGAGCAGTACTTC.

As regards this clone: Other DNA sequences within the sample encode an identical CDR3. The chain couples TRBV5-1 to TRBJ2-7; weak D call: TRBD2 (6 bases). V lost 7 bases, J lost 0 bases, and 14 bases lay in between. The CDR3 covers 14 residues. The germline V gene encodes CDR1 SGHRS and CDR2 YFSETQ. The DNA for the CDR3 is TGCGCCAGCCATTCGGGGGATTACTCCTACGAGCAGTACTTC. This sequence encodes CASHSGDYSYEQYF.

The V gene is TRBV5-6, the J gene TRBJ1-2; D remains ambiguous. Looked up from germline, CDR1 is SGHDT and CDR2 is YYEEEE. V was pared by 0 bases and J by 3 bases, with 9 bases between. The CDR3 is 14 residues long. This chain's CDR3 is CASSLVEGDYGYTF. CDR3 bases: TGTGCCAGCAGCTTGGTAGAGGGCGACTATGGCTACACCTTC.

CDR3 sequence (DNA): TGCGCCAGCAGAACCGGGACTAGCGGGGACACAGATACGCAGTATTTT. Translation: CASRTGTSGDTDTQYF. The chain is built from TRBV5-1 and TRBJ2-3; TRBD2 agrees at 13 bases. The CDR3 totals 16 residues. The trim removed 5 bases at V and 2 bases at J, leaving 5 bases unmatched. Germline CDR1 SGHRS, CDR2 YFSETQ.

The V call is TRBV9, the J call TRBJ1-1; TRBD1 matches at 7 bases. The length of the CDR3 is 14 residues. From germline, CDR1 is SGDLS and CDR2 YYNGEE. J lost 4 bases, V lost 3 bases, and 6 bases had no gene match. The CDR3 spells CASSGDRGRTEAFF. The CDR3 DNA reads TGTGCCAGCAGCGGGGACAGAGGTCGCACTGAAGCTTTCTTT.

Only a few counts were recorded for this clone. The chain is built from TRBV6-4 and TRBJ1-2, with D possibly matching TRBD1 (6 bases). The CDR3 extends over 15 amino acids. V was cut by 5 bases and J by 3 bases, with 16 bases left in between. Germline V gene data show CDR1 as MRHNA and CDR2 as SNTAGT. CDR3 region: CASSKQGRGDYGYTF. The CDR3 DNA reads TGTGCCAGCAGTAAACAGGGCCGAGGAGACTATGGCTACACCTTC.

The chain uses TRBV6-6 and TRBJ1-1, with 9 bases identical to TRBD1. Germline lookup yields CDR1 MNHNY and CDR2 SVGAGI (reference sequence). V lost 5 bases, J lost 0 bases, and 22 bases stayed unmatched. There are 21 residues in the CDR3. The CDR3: CASSPQLGQGFPSNLNTEAFF. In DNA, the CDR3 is TGTGCCAGCAGTCCACAACTGGGACAGGGTTTCCCATCAAATTTGAACACTGAAGCTTTCTTT.

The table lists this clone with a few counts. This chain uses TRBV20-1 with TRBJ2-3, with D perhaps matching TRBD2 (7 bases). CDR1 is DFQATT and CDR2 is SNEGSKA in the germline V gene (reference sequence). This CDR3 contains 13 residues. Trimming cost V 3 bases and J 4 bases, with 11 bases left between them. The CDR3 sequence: CSASRGGADTQYF. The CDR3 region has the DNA TGCAGTGCTAGTAGGGGGGGGGCAGATACGCAGTATTTT.

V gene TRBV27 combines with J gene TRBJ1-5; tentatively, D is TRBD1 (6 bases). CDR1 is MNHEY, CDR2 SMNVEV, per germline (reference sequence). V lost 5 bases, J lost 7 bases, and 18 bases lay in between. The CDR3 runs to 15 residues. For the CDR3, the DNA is TGTGCCAGCAGTCGAGGTAGGGACATAAGACAGCCCCAGCATTTT. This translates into CASSRGRDIRQPQHF.

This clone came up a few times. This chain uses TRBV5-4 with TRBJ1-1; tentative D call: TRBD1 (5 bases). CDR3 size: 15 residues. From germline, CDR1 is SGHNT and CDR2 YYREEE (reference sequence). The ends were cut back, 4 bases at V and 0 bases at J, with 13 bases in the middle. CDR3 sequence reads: CASSHKQALNTEAFF. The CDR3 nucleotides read TGTGCCAGCAGCCACAAACAGGCATTGAACACTGAAGCTTTCTTT.

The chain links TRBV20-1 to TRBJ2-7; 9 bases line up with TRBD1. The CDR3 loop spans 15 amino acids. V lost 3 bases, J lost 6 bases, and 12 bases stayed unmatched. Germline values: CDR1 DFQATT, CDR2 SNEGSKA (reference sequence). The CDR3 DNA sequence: TGCAGTGCTAGTTCACCGGGACAGGGAATGGTCGAGCAGTACTTC. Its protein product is CSASSPGQGMVEQYF.

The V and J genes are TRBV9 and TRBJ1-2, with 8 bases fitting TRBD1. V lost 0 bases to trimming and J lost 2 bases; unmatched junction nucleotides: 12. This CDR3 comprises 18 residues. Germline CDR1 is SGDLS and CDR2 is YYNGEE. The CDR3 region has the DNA TGTGCCAGCAGCGTAGCCGCGCTCGTGGGACAGGCCAACTATGGCTACACCTTC. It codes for CASSVAALVGQANYGYTF.